The 17 T cell receptor beta chains below come from one sample, sequenced in a study of cytotoxic CD8 clonotypes in ibrutinib-treated CLL. The data were produced by immunoSEQ multiplex PCR, yet TCRdb's version contains in-frame clones alone and is incomplete. The sample records 160,000 or so clones, about four fifths being singletons. Sample: PBMCs, taken after 24 months of ibrutinib treatment. The receptors originated from a human donor with chronic lymphocytic leukemia.

This chain joins TRBV5-6 and TRBJ1-5; 10 nucleotides match TRBD1. CDR3 length: 14 amino acids. V shed 4 bases, J shed 6 bases, and the junction held 4 bases outside the gene matches. Germline V gene lookup returns CDR1 SGHDT and CDR2 YYEEEE. CDR3 nucleotides: TGTGCCAGCAGCCGGACAGGGGGGTCTCAGCCCCAGCATTTT. Translation: CASSRTGGSQPQHF.

The V call is TRBV28, the J call TRBJ2-1, with 7 bases aligning to TRBD1. With 11 bases clipped from V and 13 bases from J, the junction kept 11 bases outside the gene matches. CDR1 and CDR2 from the germline V gene are MDHEN and SYDVKM. CDR3 length: 11 residues. CDR3 residues: CAARGTLSQFF. The CDR3 DNA reads TGTGCCGCCAGGGGGACCCTATCTCAGTTCTTC.

This sequence joins TRBV6-6 and TRBJ2-3; D perhaps matches TRBD1 (5 bases). There are 13 residues in the CDR3. V lost 2 bases to trimming and J lost 3 bases, with 6 bases between them. Germline V gene sequence: CDR1 MNHNY, CDR2 SVGAGI (reference sequence). The CDR3 reads CASSYRGTDTQYF. The DNA of the CDR3 is TGTGCCAGCAGTTACAGGGGAACAGATACGCAGTATTTT.

V usage is TRBV29-1 and J usage is TRBJ1-2, with a possible D match to TRBD1 (5 bases). The CDR3 sequence is 12 residues long. Trimming left V 8 bases short and J 2 bases short, with 12 bases between. Germline CDR1 is SQVTM and CDR2 is ANQGSEA. The DNA of the CDR3 is TGCAGCTCTAAATGGGGGAACTATGGCTACACCTTC. It translates to CSSKWGNYGYTF. Filled out from reference TRBV29-1 and TRBJ1-2, the complete variable domain reads SAVISQKPSRDICQRGTSLTIQCQVDSQVTMMFWYRQQPGQSLTLIATANQGSEATYESGFVIDKFPISRPNLTFSTLTVSNMSPEDSSIYLCSSKWGNYGYTFGSGTRLTVV.

This rearrangement joins TRBV7-9 to TRBJ2-3; D perhaps matches TRBD1 (6 bases). The germline CDR1 and CDR2 sequences are SEHNR and FQNEAQ (reference sequence). V dropped 7 bases and J dropped 2 bases, with 16 bases sitting between them. CDR3 length equals 15 residues. Here the CDR3 reads CASTNTGKNTDTQYF. The CDR3 bases are TGTGCCAGCACCAATACAGGGAAGAACACAGATACGCAGTATTTT.

This clone was seen a single time. CDR3 coding DNA: TGTGCCAGCAGTTTATACCCGACAGGGGGACCGGGAGCCACCATATATTTT. It specifies CASSLYPTGGPGATIYF. The chain couples TRBV27 to TRBJ1-3; TRBD1 matches at 9 bases. Germline lookup yields CDR1 MNHEY and CDR2 SMNVEV (reference sequence). The CDR3 extends over 17 amino acids. Germline trimming cut 1 base from V and 9 bases from J; bases unmatched to any gene: 13.

CDR3 protein: CASSGHGNTYGYTF. In DNA, the CDR3 is TGCGCCAGCAGCGGACATGGGAATACGTATGGCTACACCTTC. V gene TRBV4-1 combines with J gene TRBJ1-2; a possible D gene is TRBD1 (5 bases). V was pared by 5 bases and J by 5 bases, with 15 bases between. This CDR3 is 14 amino acids long. Germline CDR1 reads MGHRA; CDR2 reads YSYEKL.

This clone was detected only a few times. The rearrangement links TRBV7-9 to TRBJ1-2, with TRBD1 matching over 8 bases. J gave up 4 bases and V 5 bases, and 6 bases lay outside the gene matches. Looked up from germline, CDR1 is SEHNR and CDR2 is FQNEAQ (reference sequence). This CDR3 has 14 amino acids. The CDR3 sequence: CASSAPTGVYGYTF. CDR3 nucleotides: TGTGCCAGCAGCGCCCCGACAGGGGTCTATGGCTACACCTTC.

The chain recombines TRBV19 with TRBJ1-6; no firm D call. The CDR3 extends over 15 amino acids. V dropped 4 bases and J dropped 9 bases, with 16 bases sitting between them. Germline loops: CDR1 LNHDA, CDR2 SQIVND (reference sequence). CDR3 sequence: CASSTKTIRGSPLHF. CDR3 sequence (DNA): TGTGCCAGTAGTACTAAGACGATCCGGGGTTCACCCCTCCACTTT.

V usage is TRBV30 and J usage is TRBJ1-4, with a tentative D call TRBD1 (5 bases). This CDR3 contains 15 residues. Germline V gene lookup returns CDR1 GTSNPN and CDR2 SVGIG (reference sequence). V lost 4 bases and J 2 bases, leaving 14 bases between the germline ends. CDR3 sequence reads: CAWTSGSATNEKLFF. For the CDR3, the DNA is TGTGCCTGGACGTCAGGGTCCGCGACTAATGAAAAACTGTTTTTT.

V gene TRBV5-1 combines with J gene TRBJ2-3; D gene unclear. The CDR3 sequence is 12 residues long. Germline V gives CDR1 SGHRS, CDR2 YFSETQ. V dropped 4 bases and J dropped 5 bases, with 8 bases sitting between them. This chain's CDR3 is CASSVSRDTQYF. The CDR3 nucleotides read TGCGCCAGCAGCGTCTCCAGAGATACGCAGTATTTT.

V is TRBV27 and J is TRBJ2-3; D unresolved. The CDR3 consists of 13 residues. The V gene's germline CDR1 is MNHEY and CDR2 SMNVEV (reference sequence). The germline V and J ends were trimmed by 0 bases and 12 bases, with 13 bases remaining between them. For the CDR3, the DNA is TGTGCCAGCAGTTTATCGCCGGGTTTTCGACAGTATTTT. As protein: CASSLSPGFRQYF.

The chain links TRBV18 to TRBJ1-5, with D possibly being TRBD1 (5 bases). Germline lookup yields CDR1 KGHSH and CDR2 LQKENI. The CDR3 consists of 16 residues. Trimming removed 9 bases at V and 0 bases at J, with 18 bases between. This chain's CDR3 is CARTWGPKDSNQPQHF. The CDR3 nucleotides are TGTGCCAGGACATGGGGCCCAAAGGATAGCAATCAGCCCCAGCATTTT.

V gene TRBV5-1 combines with J gene TRBJ1-2, with D unclear. The CDR3 spans 12 residues. Trimming left V 0 bases short and J 6 bases short, with 6 bases between. The germline V gene has CDR1 SGHRS and CDR2 YFSETQ. This CDR3 reads CASSLGGNGYTF. The CDR3 coding sequence is TGCGCCAGCAGCTTGGGGGGAAATGGCTACACCTTC.

The V call is TRBV19, the J call TRBJ1-1; D perhaps matches TRBD1 (5 bases). The V and J ends lost 4 bases and 1 base respectively, with 16 bases between them. The germline V gene encodes CDR1 LNHDA and CDR2 SQIVND (reference sequence). The CDR3 sequence is 16 residues long. Here the CDR3 DNA reads TGTGCCAGTAGTAACAATCCGGGACTCCAGAACACTGAAGCTTTCTTT. Its protein is CASSNNPGLQNTEAFF. The full variable domain, its missing parts supplied by reference TRBV19 and TRBJ1-1, is DGGITQSPKYLFRKEGQNVTLSCEQNLNHDAMYWYRQDPGQGLRLIYYSQIVNDFQKGDIAEGYSVSREKKESFPLTVTSAQKNPTAFYLCASSNNPGLQNTEAFFGQGTRLTVV.

The genes are TRBV12-5 and TRBJ1-5; D gene uncertain. Trimming removed 6 bases at V and 3 bases at J, with 12 bases between. From germline, CDR1 is LGHNT and CDR2 FRNRAP. CDR3 length: 14 residues. Written as DNA, the CDR3 is TGTGCTAGTGGAAGCACAGCTCTCAATCAGCCCCAGCATTTT. Its protein product is CASGSTALNQPQHF. The complete variable domain, with remaining parts taken from reference TRBV12-5 and TRBJ1-5, reads DARVTQTPRHKVTEMGQEVTMRCQPILGHNTVFWYRQTMMQGLELLAYFRNRAPLDDSGMPKDRFSAEMPDATLATLKIQPSEPRDSAVYFCASGSTALNQPQHFGDGTRLSIL.

The rearrangement links TRBV6-5 to TRBJ1-5; tentative D call: TRBD1 (6 bases). The CDR3 is 14 amino acids. Per the germline V gene, CDR1 is MNHEY and CDR2 is SVGAGI. V lost 10 bases and J lost 2, with 15 bases in between. DNA of the CDR3: TGTGCCACCAGGGCGGGACAAGGCAATCAGCCCCAGCATTTT. Protein: CATRAGQGNQPQHF.